This T cell receptor beta chain was captured in a study of cytomegalovirus exposure and HLA in healthy donors. Background on the study: Inside one of the first data releases sat about 85 million unique TCRs taken from HLA-typed donors.

Findings and caveats of the study: One variant, a missense change in DCLRE1C, was linked in a later analysis to TCR beta V- and J-gene trimming. The classifier reportedly diagnosed cytomegalovirus status with high specificity and sensitivity.

Primers included in the PCR were 60 Vbeta and 13 Jbeta primers. Profiling relied on immunoSEQ multiplex PCR, and the TCRdb table lists in-frame clones only, not all of them. The repertoire holds a few hundred thousand clones, 83% seen once, with roughly 1.5% in the top ten. With respect to this clone: What it binds is not known.

Germline CDR1 is SGHTA and CDR2 is FQGTGA. The CDR3 sequence is 15 residues long. The V and J ends lost 5 bases and 2 bases, in that order; junction bases with no gene match: 6. The chain is built from TRBV7-3 and TRBJ2-3; 8 bases align to TRBD1. The TCR comes from a girl under 18 in good health and CMV-seronegative. Sequencing input: PBMCs. The CDR3 region is CASSRDRGYTDTQYF. DNA of the CDR3: TGTGCCAGCAGCCGCGACAGGGGATACACAGATACGCAGTATTTT.